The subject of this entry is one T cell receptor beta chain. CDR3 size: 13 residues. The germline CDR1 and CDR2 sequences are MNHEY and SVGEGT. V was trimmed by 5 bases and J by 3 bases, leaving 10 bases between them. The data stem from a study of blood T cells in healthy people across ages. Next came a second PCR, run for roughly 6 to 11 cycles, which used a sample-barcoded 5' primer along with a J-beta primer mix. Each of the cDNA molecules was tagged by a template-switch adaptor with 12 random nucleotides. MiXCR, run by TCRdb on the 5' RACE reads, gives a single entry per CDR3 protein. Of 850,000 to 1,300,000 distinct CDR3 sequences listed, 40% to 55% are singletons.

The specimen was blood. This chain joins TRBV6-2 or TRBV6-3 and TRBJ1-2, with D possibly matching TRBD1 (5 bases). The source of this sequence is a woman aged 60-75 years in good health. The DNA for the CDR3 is TGTGCCAGCAGTCGGGACGTGGACTATGGCTACACCTTC. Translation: CASSRDVDYGYTF.